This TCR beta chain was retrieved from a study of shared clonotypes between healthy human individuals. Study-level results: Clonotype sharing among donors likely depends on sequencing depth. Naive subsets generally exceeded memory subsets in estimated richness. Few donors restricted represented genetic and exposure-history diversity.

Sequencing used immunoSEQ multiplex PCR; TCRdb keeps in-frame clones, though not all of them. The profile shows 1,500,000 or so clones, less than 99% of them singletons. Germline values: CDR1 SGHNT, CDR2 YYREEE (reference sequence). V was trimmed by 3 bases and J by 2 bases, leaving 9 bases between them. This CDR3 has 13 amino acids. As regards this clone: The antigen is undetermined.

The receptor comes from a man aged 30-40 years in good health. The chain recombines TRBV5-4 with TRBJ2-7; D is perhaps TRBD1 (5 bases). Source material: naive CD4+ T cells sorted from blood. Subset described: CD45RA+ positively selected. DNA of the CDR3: TGTGCCAGCAGCTACACAGGTACCTACGAGCAGTACTTC. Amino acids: CASSYTGTYEQYF.